These 9 T cell receptor beta chains originate from one sample sequenced in a study of metastatic and nonmetastatic thyroid tumors. Every patient underwent thyroid surgery untreated. TCRdb re-called the PCR reads through MiXCR. Here the sample spans about 16,000 clones, around 32% being singletons. Material: tumor tissue. These receptors were obtained from a male donor with papillary thyroid cancer or a benign thyroid nodule (not recorded which). Some clones in this sample may be carry-over from other donors' samples.

This clone has a count of ten or more. The chain links TRBV5-5 to TRBJ2-7; D not certain. The CDR3 is 12 residues long. Germline V lookup: CDR1 SGHKS, CDR2 YYEKEE (reference sequence). V was shortened by 0 bases and J by 6 bases, with 7 bases between the two germline ends. Here the CDR3 DNA reads TGTGCCAGCAGCTTGGTGGATCGCGAGCAGTACTTC. It encodes CASSLVDREQYF.

This clone is labeled medium-sized (0.01 to 0.1%). The rearrangement links TRBV29-1 to TRBJ1-2, with D possibly being TRBD1 (5 bases). V was shortened by 4 bases and J by 2 bases, with 11 bases between the two germline ends. The germline gives CDR1 SQVTM, CDR2 ANQGSEA. This CDR3 is 13 amino acids long. For the CDR3, the DNA is TGCAGCGTTGCTATCCAGGGAAACTATGGCTACACCTTC. It encodes CSVAIQGNYGYTF.

In its sample, this clone ranks as medium-sized. Within the sample, other DNA sequences also encode this same CDR3. The chain has TRBV20-1 and TRBJ2-2; possibly TRBD1 for D (5 bases). The V and J ends lost 3 bases and 5 bases respectively, with 7 bases between them. The germline CDR1 and CDR2 sequences are DFQATT and SNEGSKA (reference sequence). The CDR3 runs to 12 residues. Here the CDR3 reads CSASRVTGELFF. DNA for the CDR3: TGCAGTGCTAGCAGGGTTACCGGGGAGCTGTTTTTT.

This clone was found many times. Other DNA sequences from this sample encode an identical CDR3 as well. The chain carries TRBV5-1 and TRBJ2-7; 8 nucleotides agree with TRBD2. This CDR3 has 17 amino acids. With V trimmed by 4 bases and J by 6 bases, 18 bases remained unmatched. Per the germline V gene, CDR1 is SGHRS and CDR2 is YFSETQ. The CDR3 sequence: CASSPGTSGRGDGEQYF. In DNA form, the CDR3 reads TGCGCCAGCAGCCCCGGGACGAGCGGGAGAGGGGACGGCGAGCAGTACTTC.

This clone has a handful of counts. V and J are TRBV2 and TRBJ2-7; 7 nucleotides agree with TRBD1. J was trimmed by 3 bases and V by 4 bases; bases with no gene match: 6. Germline lookup yields CDR1 SNHLY and CDR2 FYNNEI. This CDR3 has 14 residues. The CDR3: CASSVQGVGYEQYF. The CDR3 coding sequence is TGTGCCAGCAGTGTGCAGGGGGTTGGCTACGAGCAGTACTTC. The whole variable domain, remainder taken from reference TRBV2 and TRBJ2-7, is EPEVTQTPSHQVTQMGQEVILRCVPISNHLYFYWYRQILGQKVEFLVSFYNNEISEKSEIFDDQFSVERPDGSNFTLKIRSTKLEDSAMYFCASSVQGVGYEQYFGPGTRLTVT.

The chain links TRBV5-8 to TRBJ2-2; 9 bases line up with TRBD2. The trim removed 4 bases at V and 3 bases at J, leaving 7 bases unmatched. This CDR3 is built from 16 residues. Per germline, CDR1 SGHTS and CDR2 YDEGEE. This CDR3 reads CASSNMGGRDTGELFF. The CDR3 nucleotides read TGTGCCAGCAGCAACATGGGCGGGAGGGACACCGGGGAGCTGTTTTTT.

V and J are TRBV6-1 and TRBJ2-2, with D possibly matching TRBD2 (6 bases). CDR3 size: 17 residues. V dropped 5 bases and J dropped 5 bases, with 21 bases sitting between them. Germline V lookup: CDR1 MNHNS, CDR2 SASEGT. DNA for the CDR3: TGTGCCAGCAGTCAACTGCCCCCGGGACTGACGACCGGGGAGCTGTTTTTT. Protein sequence: CASSQLPPGLTTGELFF.

This clone is labeled as medium-sized. The rearrangement joins TRBV5-4 to TRBJ1-2, with D hard to call. Trimming cost V 0 bases and J 8 bases, with 14 bases left between them. This CDR3 is 14 amino acids long. Germline assignment: CDR1 SGHNT and CDR2 YYREEE (reference sequence). CDR3 residues: CASSLGWEVEGYTF. The DNA of the CDR3 is TGTGCCAGCAGCTTGGGATGGGAAGTAGAAGGCTACACCTTC.

In its sample, this clone ranks as medium-sized. CDR3 amino acids: CSAKPGVREGYTF. The CDR3 bases are TGCAGTGCGAAACCCGGGGTGAGGGAGGGCTACACCTTC. The chain employs TRBV20-1 and TRBJ1-2; no clear D. CDR1 DFQATT and CDR2 SNEGSKA come from the germline V gene (reference sequence). V was pared by 6 bases and J by 8 bases, with 19 bases between. CDR3 size: 13 residues.